This T cell receptor beta chain was found in a study of blood T cells in healthy people across ages (dated by TCRdb to the mid-2010s). Concerning the study at large: In model experiments, template switching captured roughly one uniquely barcoded TCR beta cDNA molecule for every two T cells. Age-related changes in TCR beta repertoire diversity were measured in the study by deep sequencing normalized with unique cDNA molecular identifiers. Donors were grouped into four age groups: young (average approximately 16 years), middle-aged (39), aged (about 60) and long-lived (around 80). Donors of different ages were randomly distributed across sequencing lanes to avoid experimental bias. Using the same blood draw, the study looked at two additional independent replicas of 1 million unique cDNA reads for two donors, one aged 18 to 30 and the other aged 80 or older.

Donors were approximately 42 systemically healthy Caucasian individuals from Russia aged roughly 6 to 100 years. Each donor gave ten milliliters of peripheral blood, collected into EDTA-treated Vacutainer tubes. PBMCs were isolated by Ficoll-Paque density-gradient centrifugation, with at least 7 million obtained per sample. Trizol reagent was used to extract total RNA from the PBMCs, yielding at least 6 micrograms per sample. For every donor, an aliquot of PBMCs went through flow cytometry to measure the percentages of naive CD45RAhigh/CD27high T cells. This clonotype was counted only a few times. This receptor's antigen is unknown. The input lacks base qualities; no much larger clone sits a single base away. Findings and caveats that apply to the study as a whole: Estimates of total diversity from one million sequenced T cells were regarded as lower bounds and underestimates. The CMV infection status of donors was not known, potentially confounding age-related changes in expanded clonotypes. Compared with the aged group, the long-lived group had more naive CD4+ T cells, fewer expanded clones and increased TCR diversity, suggesting age selection. Observed TCR beta diversity per million T cells fell roughly linearly with age, and a significant reduction was already apparent by age around 39. Observed TCR beta diversity correlated strongly with the percentage of naive T cells measured by flow cytometry. Since profiling was done on bulk unsorted PBMCs, naive and antigen-experienced compartments could not be conclusively compared.

The receptor library was made with 5' RACE. A second PCR of roughly 6 to 12 cycles was run with a J-beta primer mix and a sample-barcoded 5' primer. A template-switch 5' adaptor carrying 12 random nucleotides introduced a unique molecular identifier onto each TCR beta cDNA molecule. Each sample yielded at least 2.5 million CDR3-containing paired-end reads. First-strand cDNA was synthesized from all RNA with the Mint cDNA synthesis kit, primed by a TRBC-specific oligonucleotide. All cDNA was treated with uracil-DNA glycosylase and then went through a first 18-cycle PCR with the universal primers M1SS and BC2_uni_R. In the source study's methods: For normalization, 1 million high-quality reads, each with a distinct molecular identifier, were randomly selected from each sample. Reads with shared molecular identifiers were discarded instead of being binned into consensus sequences. MiTCR, set to a Q25 quality threshold and the strictest error-elimination algorithm, was used for CDR3 identification, clonotype clustering and error correction. A nonparametric unseen species model with Euler transformation was used to estimate a lower bound on total TCR beta diversity. The raw public data were reprocessed by TCRdb itself: fastp quality trimming at Q25, MiXCR clonotype calling, in-frame beta chains only. CDR3 protein sequences are deduplicated, and each keeps its most common genes and DNA. The V and J calls come from TCRdb's annotation, not from the publication. Recorded for this sample are around 1,800,000 distinct CDR3 sequences; 39% of them occurred a single time. Under 30% of the sample lies in the top ten.

The CDR3 goes from the cysteine to the phenylalanine over 16 residues. Only the CDR3 region is kept as DNA, spanning 48 bases read in frame from base 1. CDR1 is given as DFQATT and CDR2 as SNEGSKA, both from the germline V gene (reference sequence). V is cut back by 5 bases and J by 2 bases, with 10 bases in the junction unmatched. The V gene is TRBV20-1 and the J gene is TRBJ2-3, and 10 bases in between align with TRBD2. The material sequenced was blood. The origin of this receptor is a human donor in good health. This receptor has the CDR3 CSARYISGGDTDTQYF. The nucleotides read TGCAGTGCTCGTTACATAAGCGGGGGGGACACAGATACGCAGTATTTT.